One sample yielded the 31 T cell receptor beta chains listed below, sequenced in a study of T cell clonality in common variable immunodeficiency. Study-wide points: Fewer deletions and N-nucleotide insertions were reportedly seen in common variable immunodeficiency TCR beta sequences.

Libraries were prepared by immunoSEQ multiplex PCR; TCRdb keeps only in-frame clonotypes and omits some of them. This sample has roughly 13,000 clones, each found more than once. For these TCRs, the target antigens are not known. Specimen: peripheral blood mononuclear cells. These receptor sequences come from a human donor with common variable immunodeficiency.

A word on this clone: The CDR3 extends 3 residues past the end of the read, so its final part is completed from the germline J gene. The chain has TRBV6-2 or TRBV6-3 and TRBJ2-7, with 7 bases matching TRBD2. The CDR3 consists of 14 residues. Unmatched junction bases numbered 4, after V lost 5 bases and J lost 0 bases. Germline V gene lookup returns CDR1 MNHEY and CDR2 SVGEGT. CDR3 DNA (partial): TGTGCCAGCAGTCCGCGGGGGAGCTCCTACGAG. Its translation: CASSPRGSSYE. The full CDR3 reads CASSPRGSSYEQYF.

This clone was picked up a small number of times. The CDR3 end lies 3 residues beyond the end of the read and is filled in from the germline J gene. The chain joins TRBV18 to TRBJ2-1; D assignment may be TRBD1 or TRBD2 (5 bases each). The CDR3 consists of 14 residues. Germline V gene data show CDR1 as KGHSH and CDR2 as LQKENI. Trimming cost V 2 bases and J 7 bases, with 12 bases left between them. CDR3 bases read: TGTGCCAGCTCACCAGAGGGGATGAGGAATGAG. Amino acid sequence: CASSPEGMRNE. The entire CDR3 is CASSPEGMRNEQFF.

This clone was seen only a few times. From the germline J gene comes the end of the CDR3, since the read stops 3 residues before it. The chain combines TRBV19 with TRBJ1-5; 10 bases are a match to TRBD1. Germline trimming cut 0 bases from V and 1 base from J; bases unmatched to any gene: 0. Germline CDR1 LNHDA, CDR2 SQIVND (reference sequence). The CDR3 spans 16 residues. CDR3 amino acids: CASSIEGQGSNQPQHF. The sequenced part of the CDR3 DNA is TGTGCCAGTAGTATAGAGGGACAGGGGAGCAATCAGCCC.

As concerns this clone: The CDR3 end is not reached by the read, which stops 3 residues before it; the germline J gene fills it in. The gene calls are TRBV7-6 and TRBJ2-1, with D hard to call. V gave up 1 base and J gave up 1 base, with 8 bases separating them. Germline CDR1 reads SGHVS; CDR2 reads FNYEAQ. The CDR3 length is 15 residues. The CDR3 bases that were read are TGTGCCAGCAGCTTAGTTATAGCATCCTACAATGAG. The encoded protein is CASSLVIASYNE. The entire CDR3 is CASSLVIASYNEQFF.

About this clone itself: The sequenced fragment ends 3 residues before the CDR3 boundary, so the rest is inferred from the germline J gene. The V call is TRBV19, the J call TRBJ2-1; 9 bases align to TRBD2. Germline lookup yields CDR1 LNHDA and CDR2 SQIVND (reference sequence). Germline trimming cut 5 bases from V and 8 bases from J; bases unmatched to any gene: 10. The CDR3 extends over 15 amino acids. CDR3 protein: CASSPTGTSFHEQFF. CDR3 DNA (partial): TGTGCCAGTAGTCCAACCGGGACTAGCTTCCATGAG.

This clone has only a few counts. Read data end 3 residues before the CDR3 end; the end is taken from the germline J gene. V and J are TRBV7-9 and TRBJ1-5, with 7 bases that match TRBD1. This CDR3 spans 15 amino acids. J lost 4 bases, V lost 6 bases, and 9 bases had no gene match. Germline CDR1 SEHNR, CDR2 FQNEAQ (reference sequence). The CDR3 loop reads CASSYTGTANQPQHF. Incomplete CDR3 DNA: TGTGCCAGCAGTTATACCGGGACAGCAAATCAGCCC.

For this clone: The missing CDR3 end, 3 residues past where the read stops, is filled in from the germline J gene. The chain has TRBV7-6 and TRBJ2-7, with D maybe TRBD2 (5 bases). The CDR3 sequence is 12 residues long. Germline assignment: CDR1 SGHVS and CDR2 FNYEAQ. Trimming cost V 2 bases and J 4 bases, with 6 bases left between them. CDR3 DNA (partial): TGTGCCAGCAGCTTAACGGGGTACGAG. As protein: CASSLTGYE. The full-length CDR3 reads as CASSLTGYEQYF.

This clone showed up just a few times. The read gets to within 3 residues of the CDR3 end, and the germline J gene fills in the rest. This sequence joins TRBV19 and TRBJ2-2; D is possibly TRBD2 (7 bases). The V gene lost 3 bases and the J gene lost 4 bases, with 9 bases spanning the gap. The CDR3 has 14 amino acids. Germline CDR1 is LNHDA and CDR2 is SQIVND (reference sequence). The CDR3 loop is CASSIGGPTGELFF. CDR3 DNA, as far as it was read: TGTGCCAGTAGTATCGGGGGGCCCACCGGGGAG.

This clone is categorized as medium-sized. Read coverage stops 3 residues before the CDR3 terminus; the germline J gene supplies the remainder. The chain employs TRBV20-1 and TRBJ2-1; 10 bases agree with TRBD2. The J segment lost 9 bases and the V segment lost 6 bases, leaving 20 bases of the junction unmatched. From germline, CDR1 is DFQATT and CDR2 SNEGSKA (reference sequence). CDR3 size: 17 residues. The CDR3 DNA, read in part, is TGCAGTGCCCCCGGGCTAGCGGGGGCCCTAGGGGCCGCTGAG. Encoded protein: CSAPGLAGALGAAE. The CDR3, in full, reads CSAPGLAGALGAAEQFF.

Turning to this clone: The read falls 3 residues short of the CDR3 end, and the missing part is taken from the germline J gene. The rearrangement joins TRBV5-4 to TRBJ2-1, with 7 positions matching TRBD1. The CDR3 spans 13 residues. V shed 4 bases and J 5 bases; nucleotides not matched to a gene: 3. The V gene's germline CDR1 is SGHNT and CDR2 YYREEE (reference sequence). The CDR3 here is CASSLDRDNEQFF. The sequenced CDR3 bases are TGTGCCAGCAGCCTCGACAGGGACAATGAG.

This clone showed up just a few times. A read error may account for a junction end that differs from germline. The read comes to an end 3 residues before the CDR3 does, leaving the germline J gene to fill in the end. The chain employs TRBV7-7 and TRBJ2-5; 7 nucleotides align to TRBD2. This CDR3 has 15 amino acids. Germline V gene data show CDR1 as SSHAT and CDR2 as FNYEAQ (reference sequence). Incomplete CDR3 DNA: TGTGCTAGCAGCGACCGGACTAGTGGAGGAGAGACC. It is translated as CASSDRTSGGET. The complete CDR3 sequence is CASSDRTSGGETQYF.

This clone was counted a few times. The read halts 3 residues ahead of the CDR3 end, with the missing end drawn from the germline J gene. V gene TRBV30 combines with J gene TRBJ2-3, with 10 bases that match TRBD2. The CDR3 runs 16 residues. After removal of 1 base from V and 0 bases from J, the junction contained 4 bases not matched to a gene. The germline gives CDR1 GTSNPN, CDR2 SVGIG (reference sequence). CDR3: CAWSAGLAVSTDTQYF. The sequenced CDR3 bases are TGTGCCTGGAGTGCAGGACTAGCGGTGAGCACAGATACG.

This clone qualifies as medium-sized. CDR3 DNA, as far as it was read: TGTGCCATCAGTGGGGGACATCAAATGAGA. It specifies CAISGGHQMR. The CDR3 in full is CAISGGHQMRAFF. The chain couples TRBV10-3 to TRBJ1-1; weak D call: TRBD1 (6 bases). The read falls 3 residues short of the CDR3 end, and the missing part is taken from the germline J gene. This CDR3 contains 13 residues. Germline V CDR1 and CDR2: ENHRY, SYGVKD.

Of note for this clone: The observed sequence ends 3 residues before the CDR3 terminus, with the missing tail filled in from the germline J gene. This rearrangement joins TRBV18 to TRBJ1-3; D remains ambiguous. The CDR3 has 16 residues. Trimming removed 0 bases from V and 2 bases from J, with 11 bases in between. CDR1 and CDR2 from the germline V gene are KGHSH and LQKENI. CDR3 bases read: TGTGCCAGCTCACCACCGGGCGTAAGGACTGGAAACACC. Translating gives CASSPPGVRTGNT. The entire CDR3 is CASSPPGVRTGNTIYF.

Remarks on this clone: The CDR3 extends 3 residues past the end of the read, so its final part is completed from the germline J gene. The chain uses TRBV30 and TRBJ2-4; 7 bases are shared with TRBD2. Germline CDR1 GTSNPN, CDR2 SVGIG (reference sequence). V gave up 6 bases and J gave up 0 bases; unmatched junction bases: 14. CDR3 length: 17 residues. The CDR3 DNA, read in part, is TGTGCCTGTGAGTGGGGGGGTGGAGAAATAGCCAAAAACATT. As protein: CACEWGGGEIAKNI. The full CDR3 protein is CACEWGGGEIAKNIQYF.

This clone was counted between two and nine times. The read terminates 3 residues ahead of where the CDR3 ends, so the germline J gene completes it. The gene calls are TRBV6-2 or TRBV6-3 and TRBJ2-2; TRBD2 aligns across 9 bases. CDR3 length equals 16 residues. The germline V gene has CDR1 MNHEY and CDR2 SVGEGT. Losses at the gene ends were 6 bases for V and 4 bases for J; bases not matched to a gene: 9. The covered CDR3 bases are TGTGCCAGCAGACACAACCGACTAGCGGTCACCGGGGAG. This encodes CASRHNRLAVTGE. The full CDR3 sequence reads CASRHNRLAVTGELFF.

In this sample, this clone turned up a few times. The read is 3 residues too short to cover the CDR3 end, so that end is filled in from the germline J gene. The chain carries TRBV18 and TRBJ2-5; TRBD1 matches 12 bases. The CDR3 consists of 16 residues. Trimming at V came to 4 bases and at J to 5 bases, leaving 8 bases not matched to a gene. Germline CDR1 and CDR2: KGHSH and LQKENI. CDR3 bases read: TGTGCCAGCTCACTAGCCGGGACAGGGGGCAAGGAGACC. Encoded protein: CASSLAGTGGKET. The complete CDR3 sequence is CASSLAGTGGKETQYF.

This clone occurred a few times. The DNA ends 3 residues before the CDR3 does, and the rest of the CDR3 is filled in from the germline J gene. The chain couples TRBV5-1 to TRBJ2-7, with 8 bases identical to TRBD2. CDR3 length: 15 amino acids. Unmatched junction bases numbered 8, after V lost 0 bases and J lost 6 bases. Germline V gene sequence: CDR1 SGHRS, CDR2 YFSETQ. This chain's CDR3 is CASSLGPGTSGEQYF. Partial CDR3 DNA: TGCGCCAGCAGCTTGGGACCCGGGACTAGTGGCGAG. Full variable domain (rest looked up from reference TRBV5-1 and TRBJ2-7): KAGVTQTPRYLIKTRGQQVTLSCSPISGHRSVSWYQQTPGQGLQFLFEYFSETQRNKGNFPGRFSGRQFSNSRSEMNVSTLELGDSALYLCASSLGPGTSGEQYFGPGTRLTVT.

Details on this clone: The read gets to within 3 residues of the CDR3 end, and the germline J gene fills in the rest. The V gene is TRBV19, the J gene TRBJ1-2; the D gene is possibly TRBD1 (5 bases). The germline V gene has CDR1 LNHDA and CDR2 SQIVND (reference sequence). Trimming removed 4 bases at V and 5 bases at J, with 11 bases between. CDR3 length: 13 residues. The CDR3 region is CASSTPDSYGYTF. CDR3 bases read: TGTGCCAGTAGTACACCCGACAGTTATGGC.

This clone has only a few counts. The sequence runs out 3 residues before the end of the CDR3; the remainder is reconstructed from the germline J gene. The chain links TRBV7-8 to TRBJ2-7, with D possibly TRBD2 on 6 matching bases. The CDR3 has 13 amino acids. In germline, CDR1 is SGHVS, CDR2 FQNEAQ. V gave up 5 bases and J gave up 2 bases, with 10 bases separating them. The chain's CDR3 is CASSPRGAYEQYF. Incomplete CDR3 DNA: TGTGCCAGCAGCCCCCGCGGGGCCTACGAG.

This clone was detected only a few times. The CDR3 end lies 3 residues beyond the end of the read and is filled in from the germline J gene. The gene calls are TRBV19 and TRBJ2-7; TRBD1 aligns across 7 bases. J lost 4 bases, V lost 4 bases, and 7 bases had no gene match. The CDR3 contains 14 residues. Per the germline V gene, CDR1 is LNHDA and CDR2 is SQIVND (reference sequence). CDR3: CASSTAGTAYEQYF. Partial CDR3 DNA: TGTGCCAGTAGTACGGCCGGGACAGCATACGAG.

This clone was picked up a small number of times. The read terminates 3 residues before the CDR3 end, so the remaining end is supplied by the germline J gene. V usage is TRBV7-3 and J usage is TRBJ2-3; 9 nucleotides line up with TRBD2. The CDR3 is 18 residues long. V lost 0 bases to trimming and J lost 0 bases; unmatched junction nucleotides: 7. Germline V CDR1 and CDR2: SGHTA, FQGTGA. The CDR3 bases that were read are TGTGCCAGCAGCTTAACCGCGGGAGGGGGGGGGAGCACAGATACG. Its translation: CASSLTAGGGGSTDT. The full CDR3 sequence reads CASSLTAGGGGSTDTQYF. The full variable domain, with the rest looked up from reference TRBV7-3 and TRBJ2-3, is GAGVSQTPSNKVTEKGKYVELRCDPISGHTALYWYRQSLGQGPEFLIYFQGTGAADDSGLPNDRFFAVRPEGSVSTLKIQRTERGDSAVYLCASSLTAGGGGSTDTQYFGPGTRLTVL.

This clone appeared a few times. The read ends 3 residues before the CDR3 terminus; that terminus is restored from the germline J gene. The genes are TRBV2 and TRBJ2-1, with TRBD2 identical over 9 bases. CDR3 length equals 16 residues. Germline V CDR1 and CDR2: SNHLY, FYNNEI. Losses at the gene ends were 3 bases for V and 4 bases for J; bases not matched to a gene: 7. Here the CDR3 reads CASSEEGGGAYNEQFF. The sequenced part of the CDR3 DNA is TGTGCCAGCAGTGAGGAGGGCGGGGGGGCTTACAATGAG. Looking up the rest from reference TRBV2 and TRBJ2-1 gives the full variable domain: EPEVTQTPSHQVTQMGQEVILRCVPISNHLYFYWYRQILGQKVEFLVSFYNNEISEKSEIFDDQFSVERPDGSNFTLKIRSTKLEDSAMYFCASSEEGGGAYNEQFFGPGTRLTVL.

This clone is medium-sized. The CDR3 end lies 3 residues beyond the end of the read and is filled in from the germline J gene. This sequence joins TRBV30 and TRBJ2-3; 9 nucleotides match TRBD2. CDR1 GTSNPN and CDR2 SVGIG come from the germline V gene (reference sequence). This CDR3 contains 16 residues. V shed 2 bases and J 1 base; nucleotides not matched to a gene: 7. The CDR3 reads CAWSRGGASGTDTQYF. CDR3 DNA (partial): TGTGCCTGGAGTCGCGGGGGGGCGTCCGGCACAGATACG.

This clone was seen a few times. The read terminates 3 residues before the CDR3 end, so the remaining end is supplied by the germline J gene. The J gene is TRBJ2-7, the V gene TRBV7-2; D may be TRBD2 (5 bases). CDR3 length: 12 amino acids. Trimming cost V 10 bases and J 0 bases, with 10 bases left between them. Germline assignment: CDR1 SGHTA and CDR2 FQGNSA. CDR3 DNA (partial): TGTGCCATCCGGACTGGCTCCTACGAG. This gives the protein CAIRTGSYE. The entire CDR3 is CAIRTGSYEQYF.

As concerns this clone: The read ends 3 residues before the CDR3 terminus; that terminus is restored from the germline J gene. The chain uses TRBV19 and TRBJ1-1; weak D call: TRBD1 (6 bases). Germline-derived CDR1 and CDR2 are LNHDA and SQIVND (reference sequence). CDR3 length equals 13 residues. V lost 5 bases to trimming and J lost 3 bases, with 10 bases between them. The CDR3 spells CASSHYRDTEAFF. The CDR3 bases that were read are TGTGCCAGTAGTCACTACAGGGACACTGAA.

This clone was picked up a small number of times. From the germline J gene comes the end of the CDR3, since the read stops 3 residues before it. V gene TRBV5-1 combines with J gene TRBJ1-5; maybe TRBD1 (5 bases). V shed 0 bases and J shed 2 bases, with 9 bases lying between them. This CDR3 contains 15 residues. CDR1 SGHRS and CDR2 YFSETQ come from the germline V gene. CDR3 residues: CASSLGGVGNQPQHF. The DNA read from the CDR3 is TGCGCCAGCAGCTTGGGAGGGGTGGGCAATCAGCCC.

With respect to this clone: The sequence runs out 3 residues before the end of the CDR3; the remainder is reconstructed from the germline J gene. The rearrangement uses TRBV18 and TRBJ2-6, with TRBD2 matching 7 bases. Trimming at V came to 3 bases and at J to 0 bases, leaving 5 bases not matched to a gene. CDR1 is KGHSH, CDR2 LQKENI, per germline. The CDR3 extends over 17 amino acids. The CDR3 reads CASSPRGDLSGANVLTF. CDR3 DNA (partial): TGTGCCAGCTCACCCCGGGGGGATCTCTCTGGGGCCAACGTC.

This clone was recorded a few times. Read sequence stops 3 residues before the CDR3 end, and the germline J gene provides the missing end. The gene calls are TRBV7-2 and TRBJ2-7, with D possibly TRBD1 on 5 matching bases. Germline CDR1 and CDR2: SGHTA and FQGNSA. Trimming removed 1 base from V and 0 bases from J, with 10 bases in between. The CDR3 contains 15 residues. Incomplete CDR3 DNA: TGTGCCAGCAGCTTAGTAGGGGCGCCCTCCTACGAG. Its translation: CASSLVGAPSYE. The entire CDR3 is CASSLVGAPSYEQYF.

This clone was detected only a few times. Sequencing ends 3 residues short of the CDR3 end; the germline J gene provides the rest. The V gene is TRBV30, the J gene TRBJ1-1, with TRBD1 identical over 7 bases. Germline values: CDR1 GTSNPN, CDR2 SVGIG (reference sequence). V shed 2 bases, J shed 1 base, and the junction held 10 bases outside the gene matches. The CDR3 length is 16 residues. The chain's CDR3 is CAWSPRAGQSNTEAFF. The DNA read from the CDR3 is TGTGCCTGGAGTCCACGTGCGGGACAGTCGAACACTGAA.

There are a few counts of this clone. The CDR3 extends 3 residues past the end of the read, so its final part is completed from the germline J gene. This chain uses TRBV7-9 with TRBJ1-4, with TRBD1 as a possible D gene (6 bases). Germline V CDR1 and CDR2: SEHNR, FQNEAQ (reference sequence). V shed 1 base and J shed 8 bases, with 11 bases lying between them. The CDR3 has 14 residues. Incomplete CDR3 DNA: TGTGCCAGCAGCTTAGGGGACAAAACCGAAAAA. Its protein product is CASSLGDKTEK. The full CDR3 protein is CASSLGDKTEKLFF.